This TCR beta chain was profiled in a study of T cell clusters in autoimmune cytopenias. CDR3 length: 16 amino acids. CDR1 and CDR2 from the germline V gene are LNHDA and SQIVND (reference sequence). TRB was amplified from about 260 ng of peripheral blood genomic DNA per sample. One tube held mixed TRB-A and TRB-B primer pools for touch-down PCR. TCRdb reanalyzed the multiplex PCR reads, giving one entry per CDR3 protein sequence and no DNA. The repertoire shows thousands of distinct CDR3 sequences; the top ten hold roughly 47%. This clonotype shows up as large by frequency. The sequencing sample was made of peripheral blood. This chain uses TRBV19 with TRBJ2-6; the D call from TCRdb, TRBD1, cannot be confirmed without DNA. The TCR sequence derives from a human donor with an autoimmune cytopenia or autoimmune hepatitis (not recorded which). The CDR3 sequence is CASNPDDGAGANVLTF.